A selection of T cell receptor beta chains follows, all from one sample in a study of OX40 agonist ivuxolimab in advanced cancers. Profiling relied on immunoSEQ multiplex PCR, and the TCRdb table lists in-frame clones only, not all of them. The table lists approximately 90,000 clones, roughly 90% of them singletons. The input for sequencing was CD4+ or CD8+ T cells sorted from blood, taken in a trial of the OX40 agonist ivuxolimab. The receptors shown here come from an adult with an advanced solid tumor such as melanoma, head and neck, liver or kidney cancer. The CDR3 runs from the conserved cysteine through the conserved F or W. A D gene is named only where the DNA matches it firmly. For some rows the clone size is stated as once, few or many, or as a class when expanded; others skip it.

-	TRBV5-1	-	TRBJ2-4	TGCGCCAGCAGCTTGGAGATGACGAGGGGTATTCAGTACTTC	CASSLEMTRGIQYF
-	TRBV5-1	-	TRBJ2-1	TGCGCCAGCAGCTTGGCTAGCTCCTACAATGAGCAGTTCTTC	CASSLASSYNEQFF
TRBD2	TRBV7-2	-	TRBJ2-1	TGTGCCAGCAGCCCAGAGTCGTCAGGACTAGTTCTGAATGAGCAGTTCTTC	CASSPESSGLVLNEQFF
TRBD2	TRBV9	-	TRBJ2-3	TGTGCCAGCAGCGTTAGCGGGAACATCATAGATACGCAGTATTTT	CASSVSGNIIDTQYF
-	TRBV15	-	TRBJ2-7	TGTGCCACCAGCAGAGATTATGGAGTCCCCTACGAGCAGTACTTC	CATSRDYGVPYEQYF
-	TRBV28	-	TRBJ2-7	TGTGCCAGCAGACCTAGCTGGGTCCACGAGCAGTACTTC	CASRPSWVHEQYF
-	TRBV2	-	TRBJ1-6	TGTGCCAGCACCGGCGAGGGATCGACACCCCTCCACTTT	CASTGEGSTPLHF
-	TRBV18	-	TRBJ2-2	TGTGCCAGCTCATCGTCCCGCCCCTTGCCCGAGCTGTTTTTT	CASSSSRPLPELFF
TRBD1	TRBV4-2	-	TRBJ2-5	TGTGCCAGCAGCCAGAGACAGGGACAAGAGACCCAGTACTTC	CASSQRQGQETQYF
TRBD1	TRBV19	-	TRBJ2-5	TGTGCCAGTAGTACCGGGACAGGGCCCCAAGAGACCCAGTACTTC	CASSTGTGPQETQYF
-	TRBV2	-	TRBJ2-2	TGTGCCAGCAGTGAAGTGAAGAACACCGGGGAGCTGTTTTTT	CASSEVKNTGELFF
-	TRBV21-1	-	TRBJ2-4	TGTGCCGGCTTAGGAGGGCGGGCCCGACCTCTTCTAGCCAAAAACATTCAGTACTTC	CAGLGGRARPLLAKNIQYF
-	TRBV5-1	-	TRBJ2-7	TGCGCCAGCAGCGCCCAGGGTAGCTCCTACGAGCAGTACTTC	CASSAQGSSYEQYF
-	TRBV11-2	-	TRBJ1-4	TGTGCCAGCAGCTCCACCAGGTCGGGTGAAAAACTGTTTTTT	CASSSTRSGEKLFF
-	TRBV7-2	once	TRBJ2-2	TGTGCCAGCAGCATATATAGGGAGCTGTTTTTT	CASSIYRELFF
TRBD1	TRBV6-5	-	TRBJ1-1	TGTGCCAGCAGCTGGACAGGGACGGTTGCTGAAGCTTTCTTT	CASSWTGTVAEAFF
TRBD1	TRBV5-1	once	TRBJ1-1	TGCGCCAGCAGCTTGGCCCGACAGGGCATGAACACTGAAGCTTTCTTT	CASSLARQGMNTEAFF
TRBD2	TRBV6-1	-	TRBJ2-1	TGTGCCAGCAGTACTAGCGGCTCCTACAATGAGCAGTTCTTC	CASSTSGSYNEQFF
-	TRBV28	-	TRBJ2-1	TGTGCCAGCAGTATAACGGGACGGGGCTACAATGAGCAGTTCTTC	CASSITGRGYNEQFF
-	TRBV6-4	-	TRBJ2-1	TGTGCCAGCAGTGTGGAGAACTCCTACAATGAGCAGTTCTTC	CASSVENSYNEQFF
TRBD1	TRBV11-1	-	TRBJ2-2	TGTGCCAGCAGCTGGCAGGGGGTTAACACCGGGGAGCTGTTTTTT	CASSWQGVNTGELFF
TRBD1	TRBV28	-	TRBJ1-2	TGTGCCAGCAGTGCCCCCGGGACAGGGTACTATGGCTACACCTTC	CASSAPGTGYYGYTF
-	TRBV9	-	TRBJ2-7	TGTGCCAGCAGCGTAGGGGCGGGATCGGAAGAGCAGTACTTC	CASSVGAGSEEQYF
TRBD2	TRBV4-1	-	TRBJ2-3	TGCGCCAGCAGCTTTCAAGCGGGAGCTAAGGCAGATACGCAGTATTTT	CASSFQAGAKADTQYF
-	TRBV9	-	TRBJ2-3	TGTGCCAGCAGCGGTCAAAGGACGGGGATTACAGATACGCAGTATTTT	CASSGQRTGITDTQYF
TRBD1	TRBV30	-	TRBJ1-5	TGTGCCTGGAGTGAGACAGGGGTTGGTCAGCCCCAGCATTTT	CAWSETGVGQPQHF
-	TRBV5-1	-	TRBJ2-7	TGCGCCAGCAGACGGGGATCCGACTACGAGCAGTACTTC	CASRRGSDYEQYF
-	TRBV7-9	-	TRBJ1-1	TGTGCCAGCATTGGGGGGACTGAAGCTTTCTTT	CASIGGTEAFF
-	TRBV18	-	TRBJ2-5	TGTGCCAGCTCTTTGGCGCGGAGCGGGGAGACCCAGTACTTC	CASSLARSGETQYF
-	TRBV19	-	TRBJ2-6	TGTGCCAGTAGCTCCTTTCCTGGGGCCAACGTCCTGACTTTC	CASSSFPGANVLTF
-	TRBV5-1	-	TRBJ2-1	TGCGCCAGCAGCAACACCGGGACGGACTACAATGAGCAGTTCTTC	CASSNTGTDYNEQFF
-	TRBV28	-	TRBJ2-2	TGTGCCAGCCTTATGGGGGGAAACACCGGGGAGCTGTTTTTT	CASLMGGNTGELFF